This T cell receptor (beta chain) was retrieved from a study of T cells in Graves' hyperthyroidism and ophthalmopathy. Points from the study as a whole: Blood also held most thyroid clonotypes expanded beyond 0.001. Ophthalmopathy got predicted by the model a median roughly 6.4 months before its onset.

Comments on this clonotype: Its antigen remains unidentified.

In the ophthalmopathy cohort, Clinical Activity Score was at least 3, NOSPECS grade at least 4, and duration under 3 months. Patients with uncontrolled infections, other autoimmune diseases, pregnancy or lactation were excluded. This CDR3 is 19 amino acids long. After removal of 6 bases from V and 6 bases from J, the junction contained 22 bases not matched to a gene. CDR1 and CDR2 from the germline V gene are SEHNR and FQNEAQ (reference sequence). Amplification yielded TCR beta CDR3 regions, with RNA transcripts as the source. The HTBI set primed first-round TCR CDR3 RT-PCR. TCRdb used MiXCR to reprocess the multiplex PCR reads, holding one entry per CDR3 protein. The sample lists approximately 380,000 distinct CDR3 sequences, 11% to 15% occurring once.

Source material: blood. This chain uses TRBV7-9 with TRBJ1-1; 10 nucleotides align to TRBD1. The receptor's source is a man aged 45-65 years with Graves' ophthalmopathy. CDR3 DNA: TGTGCCAGCAGTTCCTCCCGGGACAGGGGCCTGGTGGGTGGGTCTGAAGCTTTCTTT. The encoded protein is CASSSSRDRGLVGGSEAFF.